The 22 T cell receptor beta chains listed next were all sequenced from one sample in a study of shared clonotypes between healthy human individuals. The table came from immunoSEQ multiplex PCR; TCRdb's copy has only in-frame clones and leaves some out. In the table there are about half a million clones, 79% of which are singletons. Sequencing used PBMCs. These TCRs come from a woman aged 40 to 50 in good health. Some clones in this sample may be carry-over from other donors' samples.

The CDR3 spells CASSLEGTSGIDEQFF. DNA for the CDR3: TGCGCCAGCAGCTTGGAAGGGACTAGCGGGATCGATGAGCAGTTCTTC. The genes are TRBV5-1 and TRBJ2-1; TRBD2 aligns across 13 bases. Per germline, CDR1 SGHRS and CDR2 YFSETQ. This CDR3 is 16 amino acids long. The V and J ends lost 0 bases and 8 bases, in that order; junction bases with no gene match: 5. The full variable domain, completed using reference TRBV5-1 and TRBJ2-1, is KAGVTQTPRYLIKTRGQQVTLSCSPISGHRSVSWYQQTPGQGLQFLFEYFSETQRNKGNFPGRFSGRQFSNSRSEMNVSTLELGDSALYLCASSLEGTSGIDEQFFGPGTRLTVL.

V is TRBV30 and J is TRBJ2-5, with D maybe TRBD2 (5 bases). The CDR3 has 13 residues. Germline-derived CDR1 and CDR2 are GTSNPN and SVGIG (reference sequence). V was clipped by 7 bases and J by 3 bases, with 15 bases between them. As DNA, the CDR3 is TGTGCCTCTCGAGACTATCCCGAAGAGACCCAGTACTTC. It specifies CASRDYPEETQYF. Filled out from reference TRBV30 and TRBJ2-5, the complete variable domain reads SQTIHQWPATLVQPVGSPLSLECTVEGTSNPNLYWYRQAAGRGLQLLFYSVGIGQISSEVPQNLSASRPQDRQFILSSKKLLLSDSGFYLCASRDYPEETQYFGPGTRLLVL.

The sample holds one count of this clone. The chain employs TRBV30 and TRBJ2-2; D call uncertain. The CDR3 is 12 residues long. In germline, CDR1 is GTSNPN, CDR2 SVGIG (reference sequence). Trimming took off 0 bases at V and 7 bases at J, with 6 bases between the two ends. The CDR3, as DNA: TGTGCCTGGAGTGTACGAAACGGGGAGCTGTTTTTT. Protein sequence: CAWSVRNGELFF.

The table lists this clone with a few counts. The chain uses TRBV11-2 and TRBJ1-4, with a tentative D call TRBD1 (5 bases). The CDR3 runs 15 residues. Germline V gene data show CDR1 as SGHAT and CDR2 as FQNNGV. The V end was cut by 5 bases, the J end by 6 bases, with 16 bases between. The DNA for the CDR3 is TGTGCCAGCAGCCTTCGGACAATTGGTTATGAAAAACTGTTTTTT. Its translation is CASSLRTIGYEKLFF. Variable domain in full (rest from reference TRBV11-2 and TRBJ1-4): EAGVAQSPRYKIIEKRQSVAFWCNPISGHATLYWYQQILGQGPKLLIQFQNNGVVDDSQLPKDRFSAERLKGVDSTLKIQPAKLEDSAVYLCASSLRTIGYEKLFFGSGTQLSVL.

The sample holds a few counts of this clone. This chain uses TRBV30 with TRBJ2-3; 13 bases line up with TRBD2. From germline, CDR1 is GTSNPN and CDR2 SVGIG (reference sequence). The J segment lost 0 bases and the V segment lost 2 bases, leaving 2 bases of the junction unmatched. CDR3 length equals 16 residues. The CDR3 is CAWSLGLAGSTDTQYF. DNA of the CDR3: TGTGCCTGGAGTCTGGGACTAGCGGGAAGCACAGATACGCAGTATTTT.

This chain links TRBV5-4 with TRBJ1-2, with D possibly TRBD1 on 6 matching bases. V lost 2 bases and J 4 bases, leaving 9 bases between the germline ends. Per the germline V gene, CDR1 is SGHNT and CDR2 is YYREEE (reference sequence). The CDR3 runs to 13 residues. The CDR3 spells CASSFSGAYGYTF. CDR3 in DNA: TGTGCCAGCAGCTTTTCGGGGGCCTATGGCTACACCTTC.

This chain uses TRBV2 with TRBJ2-5; TRBD2 matches at 12 bases. CDR3 length: 16 residues. Germline V gives CDR1 SNHLY, CDR2 FYNNEI. Trimming removed 6 bases from V and 5 bases from J; junction bases left unmatched: 10. The CDR3 loop is CASRIASGRAFETQYF. The CDR3 DNA follows: TGTGCCAGCAGGATCGCTAGCGGGAGGGCCTTTGAGACCCAGTACTTC.

The chain is built from TRBV10-2 and TRBJ2-1, with D uncertain. Deletions cut 5 bases from V and 8 bases from J, with 10 bases between. The CDR3 spans 12 residues. Germline CDR1 WSHSY, CDR2 SAAADI. The CDR3 coding sequence is TGCGCCAGCAGTAGTTCCGGCCATGAGCAGTTCTTC. Translating gives CASSSSGHEQFF.

This clone occurred once. The rearrangement joins TRBV27 to TRBJ2-3; 7 bases agree with TRBD2. CDR3 length: 17 residues. With 3 bases clipped from V and 4 bases from J, the junction kept 13 bases outside the gene matches. CDR1 and CDR2 (germline): MNHEY, SMNVEV (reference sequence). The CDR3 reads CASSFGYGGSRPDTQYF. As DNA, the CDR3 is TGTGCCAGCAGTTTTGGGTACGGGGGGAGTCGGCCAGATACGCAGTATTTT.

The chain links TRBV5-1 to TRBJ2-7, with TRBD2 as a possible D gene (6 bases). Trimming took off 9 bases at V and 4 bases at J, with 23 bases between the two ends. The CDR3 runs 15 residues. Germline lookup yields CDR1 SGHRS and CDR2 YFSETQ. The CDR3 DNA reads TGCGCCACGACGAGGGGCGGGACCCTCTCATACGAGCAGTACTTC. It encodes CATTRGGTLSYEQYF.

V and J are TRBV19 and TRBJ2-3; 8 bases are a match to TRBD2. The germline V gene has CDR1 LNHDA and CDR2 SQIVND (reference sequence). With 4 bases clipped from V and 6 bases from J, the junction kept 21 bases outside the gene matches. There are 19 residues in the CDR3. For the CDR3, the DNA is TGTGCCAGTAGTACGGACTATCCCCAAATCGGGGGGGAGGAGGATACGCAGTATTTT. Its translation is CASSTDYPQIGGEEDTQYF.

This chain uses TRBV7-9 with TRBJ2-5; either TRBD1 or TRBD2 may fit D (5 bases each). Germline V gives CDR1 SEHNR, CDR2 FQNEAQ (reference sequence). CDR3 length: 12 residues. V was pared by 6 bases and J by 4 bases, with 9 bases between. The CDR3 sequence: CASRRGAETQYF. DNA of the CDR3: TGTGCCAGCAGACGGGGCGCAGAGACCCAGTACTTC.

V is TRBV7-9 and J is TRBJ2-3, with D possibly matching TRBD2 (6 bases). Looked up from germline, CDR1 is SEHNR and CDR2 is FQNEAQ (reference sequence). This CDR3 has 18 residues. The V end lost 6 bases, the J end lost 0 bases, and 22 bases lay between the germline ends. DNA of the CDR3: TGTGCCAGCAGAATCACCAGTGCGGGACTCGCTAGCACAGATACGCAGTATTTT. Amino acid sequence: CASRITSAGLASTDTQYF.

The chain carries TRBV2 and TRBJ1-2; tentative D call: TRBD1 (5 bases). V shed 4 bases and J shed 4 bases, with 7 bases lying between them. In germline, CDR1 is SNHLY, CDR2 FYNNEI. There are 12 residues in the CDR3. CDR3 protein: CASSGGFYGYTF. CDR3 in DNA: TGTGCCAGCAGTGGGGGGTTCTATGGCTACACCTTC. Full variable domain (missing parts from reference TRBV2 and TRBJ1-2): EPEVTQTPSHQVTQMGQEVILRCVPISNHLYFYWYRQILGQKVEFLVSFYNNEISEKSEIFDDQFSVERPDGSNFTLKIRSTKLEDSAMYFCASSGGFYGYTFGSGTRLTVV.

V and J are TRBV19 and TRBJ1-2; perhaps TRBD1 as D (6 bases). Germline V gene lookup returns CDR1 LNHDA and CDR2 SQIVND (reference sequence). CDR3 length: 15 amino acids. Trimming took 4 bases from V and 7 from J, leaving 19 bases between them. DNA of the CDR3: TGTGCCAGTAGTAGACGGGACACAGGGCCTGGTGGCTACACCTTC. It specifies CASSRRDTGPGGYTF.

This clone was picked up a small number of times. The chain carries TRBV11-3 and TRBJ1-1; D is uncertain. CDR1 and CDR2 from the germline V gene are SGHNT and YENEEA. The CDR3 contains 13 residues. Trimming removed 5 bases from V and 3 bases from J, with 10 bases in between. The CDR3 DNA follows: TGTGCCAGCAGCGCGGACGGATACACTGAAGCTTTCTTT. Its protein product is CASSADGYTEAFF.

V usage is TRBV14 and J usage is TRBJ1-1; D remains ambiguous. The germline gives CDR1 SGHDN, CDR2 FVKESK. V lost 0 bases, J lost 0 bases, and 11 bases lay in between. CDR3 length: 16 residues. Here the CDR3 DNA reads TGTGCCAGCAGCCAAGATCAGACGGCAATGAACACTGAAGCTTTCTTT. It specifies CASSQDQTAMNTEAFF.

This clone showed up just a few times. The J gene is TRBJ2-5, the V gene TRBV30; possibly TRBD1 or TRBD2 for D (7 bases each). Per the germline V gene, CDR1 is GTSNPN and CDR2 is SVGIG (reference sequence). Deletions cut 7 bases from V and 5 bases from J, with 20 bases between. The CDR3 is 14 residues long. The CDR3 region has the DNA TGTGCCTATAGTAGCGGGTCAGGGGGGGAGACCCAGTACTTC. This translates into CAYSSGSGGETQYF. Full variable domain (outside the CDR3, taken from reference TRBV30 and TRBJ2-5): SQTIHQWPATLVQPVGSPLSLECTVEGTSNPNLYWYRQAAGRGLQLLFYSVGIGQISSEVPQNLSASRPQDRQFILSSKKLLLSDSGFYLCAYSSGSGGETQYFGPGTRLLVL.

This clone has more than one count but fewer than ten. The junction and the germline gene differ at one end; a read error may be behind it. The V and J genes are TRBV6-5 and TRBJ1-2; possibly TRBD1 for D (6 bases). Per germline, CDR1 MNHEY and CDR2 SVGAGI. The CDR3 is 13 residues long. CDR3 amino acids: CAISSDRNYGYTF. The CDR3 coding sequence is TGTGCCATCAGTTCGGACAGAAACTATGGCTACACCTTC.

Written as DNA, the CDR3 is TGTGCCAGTCATGCGGGAGGCGATACGCAGTATTTT. This gives the protein CASHAGGDTQYF. The chain carries TRBV19 and TRBJ2-3; TRBD2 aligns across 8 bases. This CDR3 is 12 amino acids long. The germline V gene encodes CDR1 LNHDA and CDR2 SQIVND (reference sequence). The J segment lost 6 bases and the V segment lost 8 bases, leaving 4 bases of the junction unmatched. Complete variable domain (other parts from reference TRBV19 and TRBJ2-3): DGGITQSPKYLFRKEGQNVTLSCEQNLNHDAMYWYRQDPGQGLRLIYYSQIVNDFQKGDIAEGYSVSREKKESFPLTVTSAQKNPTAFYLCASHAGGDTQYFGPGTRLTVL.

At least ten counts were recorded for this clone. The CDR3 spells CASSVGKGSETQYF. Written as DNA, the CDR3 is TGTGCCAGCAGTGTAGGAAAGGGATCAGAGACCCAGTACTTC. The chain joins TRBV2 to TRBJ2-5; no firm D call. Per the germline V gene, CDR1 is SNHLY and CDR2 is FYNNEI. Trimming removed 4 bases from V and 4 bases from J, with 13 bases in between. The CDR3 is 14 residues long. Together with reference TRBV2 and TRBJ2-5, the CDR3 gives the full variable domain: EPEVTQTPSHQVTQMGQEVILRCVPISNHLYFYWYRQILGQKVEFLVSFYNNEISEKSEIFDDQFSVERPDGSNFTLKIRSTKLEDSAMYFCASSVGKGSETQYFGPGTRLLVL.

The V gene is TRBV19, the J gene TRBJ1-1; 7 nucleotides agree with TRBD1. V lost 5 bases, J lost 1 base, and 4 bases stayed unmatched. The germline CDR1 and CDR2 sequences are LNHDA and SQIVND (reference sequence). The CDR3 contains 14 residues. The CDR3 sequence is CASSYGTENTEAFF. In DNA, the CDR3 is TGTGCCAGTAGTTACGGGACAGAGAACACTGAAGCTTTCTTT.